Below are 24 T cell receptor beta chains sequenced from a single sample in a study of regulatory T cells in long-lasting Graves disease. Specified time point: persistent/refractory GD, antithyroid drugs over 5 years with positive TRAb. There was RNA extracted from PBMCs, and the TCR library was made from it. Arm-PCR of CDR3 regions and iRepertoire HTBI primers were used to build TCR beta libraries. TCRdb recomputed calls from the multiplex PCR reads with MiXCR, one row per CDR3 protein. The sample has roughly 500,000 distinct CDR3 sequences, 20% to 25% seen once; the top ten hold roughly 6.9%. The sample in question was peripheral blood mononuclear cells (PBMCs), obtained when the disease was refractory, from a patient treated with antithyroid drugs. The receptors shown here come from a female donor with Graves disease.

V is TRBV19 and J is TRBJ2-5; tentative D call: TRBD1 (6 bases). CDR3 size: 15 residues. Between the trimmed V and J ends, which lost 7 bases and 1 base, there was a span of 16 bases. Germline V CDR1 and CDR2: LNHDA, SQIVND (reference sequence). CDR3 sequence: CASNFARGFQETQYF. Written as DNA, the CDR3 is TGTGCCAGTAATTTTGCAAGGGGGTTCCAAGAGACCCAGTACTTC.

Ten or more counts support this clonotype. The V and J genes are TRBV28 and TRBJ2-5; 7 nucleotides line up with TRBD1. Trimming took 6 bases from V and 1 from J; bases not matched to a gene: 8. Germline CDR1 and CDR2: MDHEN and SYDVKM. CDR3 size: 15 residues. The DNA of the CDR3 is TGTGCCAGCAGCAACGACAGGGCGATCCAAGAGACCCAGTACTTC. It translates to CASSNDRAIQETQYF.

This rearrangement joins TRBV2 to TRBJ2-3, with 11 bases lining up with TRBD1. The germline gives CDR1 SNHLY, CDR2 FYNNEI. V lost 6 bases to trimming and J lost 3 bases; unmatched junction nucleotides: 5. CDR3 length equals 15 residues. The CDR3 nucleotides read TGTGCCAGCAGCGCGGACAGGGGGCGGACAGATACGCAGTATTTT. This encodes CASSADRGRTDTQYF.

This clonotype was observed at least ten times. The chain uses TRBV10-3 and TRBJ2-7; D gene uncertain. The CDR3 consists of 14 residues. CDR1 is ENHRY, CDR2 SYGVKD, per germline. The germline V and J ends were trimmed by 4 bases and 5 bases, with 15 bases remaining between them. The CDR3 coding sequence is TGTGCCATCAGTGTAAGTGTGGATGGCGACGAGCAGTACTTC. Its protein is CAISVSVDGDEQYF.

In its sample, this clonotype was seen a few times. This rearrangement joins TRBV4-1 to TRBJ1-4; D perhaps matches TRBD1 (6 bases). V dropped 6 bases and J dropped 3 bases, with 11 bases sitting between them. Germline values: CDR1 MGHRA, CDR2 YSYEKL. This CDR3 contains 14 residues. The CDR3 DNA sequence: TGCGCCAGCAGACAACAGGGTCCTAATGAAAAACTGTTTTTT. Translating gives CASRQQGPNEKLFF.

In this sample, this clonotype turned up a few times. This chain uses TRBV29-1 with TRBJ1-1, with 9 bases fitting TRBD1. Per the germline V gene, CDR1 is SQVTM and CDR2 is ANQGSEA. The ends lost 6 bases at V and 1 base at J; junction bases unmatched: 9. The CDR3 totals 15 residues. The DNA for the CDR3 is TGCAGCGTCGGGACAGGGAATGCGAGGAACACTGAAGCTTTCTTT. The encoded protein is CSVGTGNARNTEAFF.

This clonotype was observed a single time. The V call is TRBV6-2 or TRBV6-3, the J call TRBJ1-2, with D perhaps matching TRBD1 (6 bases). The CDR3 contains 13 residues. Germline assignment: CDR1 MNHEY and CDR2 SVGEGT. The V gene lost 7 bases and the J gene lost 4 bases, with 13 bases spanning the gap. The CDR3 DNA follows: TGTGCCAGCAACCCGGGGGGCCGCTATGGCTACACCTTC. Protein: CASNPGGRYGYTF.

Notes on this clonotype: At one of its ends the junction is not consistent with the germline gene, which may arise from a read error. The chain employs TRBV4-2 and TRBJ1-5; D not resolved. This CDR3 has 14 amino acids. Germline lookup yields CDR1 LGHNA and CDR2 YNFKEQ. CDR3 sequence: CASGQEPSNQPQHF. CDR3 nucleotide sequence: TGTGCCAGCGGCCAAGAACCTAGCAATCAGCCCCAGCATTTT.

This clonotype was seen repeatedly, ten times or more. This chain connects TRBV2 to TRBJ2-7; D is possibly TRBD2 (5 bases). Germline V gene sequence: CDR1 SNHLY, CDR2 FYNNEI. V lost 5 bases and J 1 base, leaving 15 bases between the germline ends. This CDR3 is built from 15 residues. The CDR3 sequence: CASSPTTGSSYEQYF. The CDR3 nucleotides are TGTGCCAGCAGTCCCACCACGGGGAGTTCCTACGAGCAGTACTTC.

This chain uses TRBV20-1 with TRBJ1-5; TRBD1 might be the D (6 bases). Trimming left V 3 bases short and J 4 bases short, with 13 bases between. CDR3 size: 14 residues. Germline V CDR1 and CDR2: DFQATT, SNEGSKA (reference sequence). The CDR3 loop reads CSARPGQSNQPQHF. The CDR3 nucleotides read TGCAGTGCTAGGCCAGGACAGAGTAATCAGCCCCAGCATTTT.

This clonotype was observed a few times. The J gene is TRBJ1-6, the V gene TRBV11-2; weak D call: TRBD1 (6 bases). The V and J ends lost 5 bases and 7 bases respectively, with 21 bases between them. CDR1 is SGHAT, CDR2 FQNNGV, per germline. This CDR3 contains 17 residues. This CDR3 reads CASSRPSIQGRNSPLHF. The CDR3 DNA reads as TGTGCCAGCAGCCGACCATCCATACAGGGAAGGAATTCACCCCTCCACTTT.

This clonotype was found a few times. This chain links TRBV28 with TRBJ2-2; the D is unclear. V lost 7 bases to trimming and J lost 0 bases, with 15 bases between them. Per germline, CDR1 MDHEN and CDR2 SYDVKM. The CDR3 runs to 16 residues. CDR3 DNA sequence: TGTGCCAGCACCCCTCGCAGACCGGCGAACACCGGGGAGCTGTTTTTT. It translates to CASTPRRPANTGELFF.

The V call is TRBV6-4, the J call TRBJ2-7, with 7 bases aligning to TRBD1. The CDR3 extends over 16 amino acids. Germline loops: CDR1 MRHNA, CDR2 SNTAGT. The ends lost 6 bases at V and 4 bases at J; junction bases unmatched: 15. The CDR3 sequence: CASSDGTVPERYEQYF. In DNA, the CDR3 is TGTGCCAGCAGCGATGGGACAGTTCCCGAGAGATACGAGCAGTACTTC.

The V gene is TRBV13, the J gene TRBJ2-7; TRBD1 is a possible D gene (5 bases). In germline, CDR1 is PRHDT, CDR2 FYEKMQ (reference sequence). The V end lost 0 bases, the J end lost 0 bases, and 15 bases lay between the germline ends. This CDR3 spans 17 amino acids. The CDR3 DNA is TGTGCCAGCAGCTTAGGCTTGGTCGACAGACGCTCCTACGAGCAGTACTTC. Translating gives CASSLGLVDRRSYEQYF.

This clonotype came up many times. CDR3 amino acids: CASSSGTSSTQYF. The CDR3 DNA is TGTGCCAGCAGCTCCGGGACTAGCTCGACCCAGTACTTC. The rearrangement joins TRBV7-2 to TRBJ2-5; 9 nucleotides agree with TRBD2. Unmatched junction bases numbered 4, after V lost 4 bases and J lost 7 bases. This CDR3 comprises 13 residues. Germline V gene lookup returns CDR1 SGHTA and CDR2 FQGNSA.

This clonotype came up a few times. CDR3 nucleotide sequence: TGTGCCAGCAGCTTGGCGGGACAGGGTGTAACAACTGAAGCTTTCTTT. Translation gives CASSLAGQGVTTEAFF. V gene TRBV5-5 combines with J gene TRBJ1-1; 9 nucleotides match TRBD1. The germline V gene has CDR1 SGHKS and CDR2 YYEKEE (reference sequence). The CDR3 contains 16 residues. Germline trimming cut 0 bases from V and 5 bases from J; bases unmatched to any gene: 8.

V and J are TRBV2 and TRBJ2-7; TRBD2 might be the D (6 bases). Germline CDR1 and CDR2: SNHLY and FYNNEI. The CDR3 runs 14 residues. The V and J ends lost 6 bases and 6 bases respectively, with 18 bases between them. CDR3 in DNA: TGTGCCAGCAGCCAGGCCGGGAGTCTGCGCGAGCAGTACTTC. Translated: CASSQAGSLREQYF.

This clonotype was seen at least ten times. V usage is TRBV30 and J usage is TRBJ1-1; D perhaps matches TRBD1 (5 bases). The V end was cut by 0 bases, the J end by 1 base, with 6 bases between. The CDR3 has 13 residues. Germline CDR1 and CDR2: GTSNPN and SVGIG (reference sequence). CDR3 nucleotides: TGTGCCTGGAGTGTACAGGCGAACACTGAAGCTTTCTTT. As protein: CAWSVQANTEAFF.

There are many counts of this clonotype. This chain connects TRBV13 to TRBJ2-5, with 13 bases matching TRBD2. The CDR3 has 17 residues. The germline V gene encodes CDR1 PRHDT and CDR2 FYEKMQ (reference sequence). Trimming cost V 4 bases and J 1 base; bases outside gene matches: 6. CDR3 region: CASSYRLAGGLQETQYF. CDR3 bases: TGTGCCAGCAGCTACCGACTAGCGGGGGGTCTCCAAGAGACCCAGTACTTC.

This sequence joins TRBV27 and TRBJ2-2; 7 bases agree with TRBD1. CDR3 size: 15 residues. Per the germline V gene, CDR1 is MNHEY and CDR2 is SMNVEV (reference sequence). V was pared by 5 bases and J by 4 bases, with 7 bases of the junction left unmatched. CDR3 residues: CASSASRTGTGELFF. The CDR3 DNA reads TGTGCCAGCAGTGCTTCCCGGACAGGCACCGGGGAGCTGTTTTTT.

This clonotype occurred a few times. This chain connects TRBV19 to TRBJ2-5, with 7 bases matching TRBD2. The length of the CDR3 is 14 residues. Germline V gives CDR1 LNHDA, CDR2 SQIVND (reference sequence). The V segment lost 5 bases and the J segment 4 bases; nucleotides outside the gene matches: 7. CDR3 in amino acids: CASSGGGIGETQYF. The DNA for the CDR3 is TGTGCCAGTAGTGGCGGGGGAATTGGAGAGACCCAGTACTTC.

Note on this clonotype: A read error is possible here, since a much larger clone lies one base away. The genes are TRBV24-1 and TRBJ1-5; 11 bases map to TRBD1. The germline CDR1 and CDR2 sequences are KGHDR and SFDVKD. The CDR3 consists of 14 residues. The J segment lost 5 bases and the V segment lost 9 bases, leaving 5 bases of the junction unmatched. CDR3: CATGDRGDDQPQHF. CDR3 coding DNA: TGTGCCACCGGGGACAGGGGGGACGATCAGCCCCAGCATTTT.

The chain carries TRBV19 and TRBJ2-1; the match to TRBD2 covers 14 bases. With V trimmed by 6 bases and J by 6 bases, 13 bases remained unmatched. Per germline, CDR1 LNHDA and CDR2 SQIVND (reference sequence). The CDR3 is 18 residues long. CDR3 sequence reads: CASRDTGLAGEVVNEQFF. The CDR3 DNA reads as TGTGCCAGTAGAGATACGGGACTAGCGGGAGAGGTGGTCAATGAGCAGTTCTTC.

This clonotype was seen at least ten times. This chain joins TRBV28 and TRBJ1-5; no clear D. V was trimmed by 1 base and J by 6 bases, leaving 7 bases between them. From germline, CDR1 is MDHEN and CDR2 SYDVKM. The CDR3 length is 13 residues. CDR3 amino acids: CASSLFPTQPQHF. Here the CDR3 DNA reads TGTGCCAGCAGTTTATTTCCGACTCAGCCCCAGCATTTT.